The 30 T cell receptor beta chains below were found in one sample sequenced in a study of cytomegalovirus exposure and HLA in healthy donors. The PCR contained 60 Vbeta and 13 Jbeta primers. Assay: immunoSEQ multiplex PCR; the TCRdb copy retains only in-frame clones and omits some. The sample has approximately 190,000 clones, approximately 80% seen once. Source material: PBMCs. All receptors derive from a woman aged 30 to 39 in good health and CMV-seropositive.

The chain couples TRBV7-3 to TRBJ2-1; 8 bases match TRBD1. In germline, CDR1 is SGHTA, CDR2 FQGTGA. The length of the CDR3 is 13 residues. The ends lost 1 base at V and 9 bases at J; junction bases unmatched: 2. DNA of the CDR3: TGTGCCAGCAGCTTAAACACAGGGGGTGAGCAGTTCTTC. This translates into CASSLNTGGEQFF. The variable domain in full, completed from reference TRBV7-3 and TRBJ2-1, reads GAGVSQTPSNKVTEKGKYVELRCDPISGHTALYWYRQSLGQGPEFLIYFQGTGAADDSGLPNDRFFAVRPEGSVSTLKIQRTERGDSAVYLCASSLNTGGEQFFGPGTRLTVL.

This clone turned up a few times. V is TRBV27 and J is TRBJ1-5, with D uncertain. The CDR3 totals 13 residues. CDR1 and CDR2 from the germline V gene are MNHEY and SMNVEV (reference sequence). Trimming took off 2 bases at V and 4 bases at J, with 6 bases between the two ends. CDR3 in amino acids: CASSLGRNQPQHF. The CDR3 nucleotides read TGTGCCAGCAGTTTAGGGAGGAATCAGCCCCAGCATTTT.

The chain recombines TRBV2 with TRBJ1-5; D call uncertain. The CDR3 covers 14 residues. Per the germline V gene, CDR1 is SNHLY and CDR2 is FYNNEI. The V end lost 6 bases, the J end lost 1 base, and 10 bases lay between the germline ends. The CDR3 protein is CASRGRQSNQPQHF. The CDR3 region has the DNA TGTGCCAGCAGAGGTAGACAAAGCAATCAGCCCCAGCATTTT.

The chain uses TRBV19 and TRBJ2-2, with D possibly TRBD2 on 5 matching bases. The CDR3 covers 17 residues. V gave up 6 bases and J gave up 5 bases, with 22 bases separating them. The germline gives CDR1 LNHDA, CDR2 SQIVND (reference sequence). CDR3 coding DNA: TGTGCCAGTAGCTCCCCCCAAGGACGGGGAAGAACCGGGGAGCTGTTTTTT. This encodes CASSSPQGRGRTGELFF.

The chain recombines TRBV15 with TRBJ2-1; D is unresolved. The V end lost 2 bases, the J end lost 6 bases, and 5 bases lay between the germline ends. CDR3 length: 12 residues. Germline V gene lookup returns CDR1 LNHNV and CDR2 YYDKDF (reference sequence). CDR3 in DNA: TGTGCCACCAGCAGAAGCGTCAATGAGCAGTTCTTC. It codes for CATSRSVNEQFF.

The chain recombines TRBV6-4 with TRBJ2-2; D might be TRBD2 (5 bases). Germline V CDR1 and CDR2: MRHNA, SNTAGT. V was shortened by 2 bases and J by 7 bases, with 8 bases between the two germline ends. This CDR3 contains 13 residues. The CDR3 bases are TGTGCCAGCAGTGACGGGGAGCACGGGGAGCTGTTTTTT. Translated: CASSDGEHGELFF.

This clone was picked up a small number of times. The gene calls are TRBV7-6 and TRBJ1-1; D not resolved. Germline CDR1 and CDR2: SGHVS and FNYEAQ. Trimming removed 2 bases from V and 1 base from J, with 8 bases in between. There are 14 residues in the CDR3. The CDR3 nucleotides read TGTGCCAGCAGCTTACTAGTTGGGAACACTGAAGCTTTCTTT. Translated: CASSLLVGNTEAFF. The full variable domain, its missing parts supplied by reference TRBV7-6 and TRBJ1-1, is GAGVSQSPRYKVTKRGQDVALRCDPISGHVSLYWYRQALGQGPEFLTYFNYEAQQDKSGLPNDRFSAERPEGSISTLTIQRTEQRDSAMYRCASSLLVGNTEAFFGQGTRLTVV.

This chain links TRBV11-3 with TRBJ2-7; 9 nucleotides agree with TRBD1. The germline gives CDR1 SGHNT, CDR2 YENEEA. CDR3 length equals 15 residues. V lost 4 bases, J lost 3 bases, and 7 bases stayed unmatched. CDR3 DNA sequence: TGTGCCAGCAGCTCAGCCGGGACAGGGTACTACGAGCAGTACTTC. It is translated as CASSSAGTGYYEQYF.

The chain recombines TRBV28 with TRBJ1-1; TRBD1 agrees at 8 bases. The CDR3 consists of 17 residues. Trimming took 5 bases from V and 1 from J; bases not matched to a gene: 12. Germline V gene sequence: CDR1 MDHEN, CDR2 SYDVKM. The CDR3 reads CASSPISNRGKNTEAFF. The CDR3 coding sequence is TGTGCCAGCAGTCCCATATCAAACAGGGGGAAGAACACTGAAGCTTTCTTT.

This clone appeared a single time. The chain uses TRBV2 and TRBJ1-2; the match to TRBD1 covers 10 bases. CDR3 length: 17 amino acids. Germline-derived CDR1 and CDR2 are SNHLY and FYNNEI. The V segment lost 1 base and the J segment 4 bases; nucleotides outside the gene matches: 9. The CDR3 is CASSEVGQGLLGYGYTF. In DNA, the CDR3 is TGTGCCAGCAGTGAAGTGGGACAGGGGCTTTTAGGCTATGGCTACACCTTC.

The gene calls are TRBV10-2 and TRBJ2-2; 9 bases are shared with TRBD2. The CDR3 loop spans 15 amino acids. V shed 5 bases and J 6 bases; nucleotides not matched to a gene: 7. Germline V gives CDR1 WSHSY, CDR2 SAAADI. This CDR3 reads CASSPNAGGPGELFF. CDR3 DNA: TGCGCCAGCAGTCCCAACGCGGGAGGGCCCGGGGAGCTGTTTTTT.

The chain joins TRBV19 to TRBJ1-2; D is undetermined. This CDR3 has 13 residues. Trimming pared 2 bases from V and 6 bases from J, leaving 10 bases between. In germline, CDR1 is LNHDA, CDR2 SQIVND (reference sequence). CDR3 bases: TGTGCCAGTAGTATACAATATCGGGATGGCTACACCTTC. The encoded protein is CASSIQYRDGYTF.

The chain couples TRBV6-6 to TRBJ2-1; D unclear. The CDR3 loop spans 11 amino acids. CDR1 and CDR2 (germline): MNHNY, SVGAGI (reference sequence). With 6 bases removed from V and 4 bases from J, the gap between germline ends came to 4 bases. The CDR3 loop is CASRRYNEQFF. The CDR3 coding sequence is TGTGCCAGCAGGCGTTACAATGAGCAGTTCTTC.

The chain is built from TRBV7-8 and TRBJ1-1; no clear D gene. The germline CDR1 and CDR2 sequences are SGHVS and FQNEAQ. V lost 3 bases to trimming and J lost 2 bases, with 10 bases between them. The CDR3 covers 14 residues. The DNA for the CDR3 is TGTGCCAGCAGCTTTAGTCGGGGTAACACTGAAGCTTTCTTT. Amino acids: CASSFSRGNTEAFF.

The chain recombines TRBV11-2 with TRBJ1-5; D ambiguous. The V gene's germline CDR1 is SGHAT and CDR2 FQNNGV. V lost 5 bases and J 7 bases, leaving 9 bases between the germline ends. This CDR3 is 12 amino acids long. The CDR3 nucleotides read TGTGCCAGCAGCCCGCGTCGGCAGCCCCAGCATTTT. Encoded protein: CASSPRRQPQHF.

In the case of this clone: A junction end diverges from the germline sequence, so it may reflect a read error. The rearrangement joins TRBV5-1 to TRBJ2-5; D perhaps matches TRBD1 (6 bases). In germline, CDR1 is SGHRS, CDR2 YFSETQ. CDR3 size: 16 residues. The CDR3 loop is CTSSSQTGIFQETQYF. CDR3 bases: TGCACCAGCAGCTCACAGACAGGAATTTTTCAAGAGACCCAGTACTTC. Combining the CDR3 with reference TRBV5-1 and TRBJ2-5 gives the whole variable domain KAGVTQTPRYLIKTRGQQVTLSCSPISGHRSVSWYQQTPGQGLQFLFEYFSETQRNKGNFPGRFSGRQFSNSRSEMNVSTLELGDSALYLCTSSSQTGIFQETQYFGPGTRLLVL.

In this sample, this clone turned up once. CDR3: CASSSRTLAADTQYF. The CDR3, as DNA: TGTGCCAGCAGCTCTAGGACTCTAGCGGCAGATACGCAGTATTTT. The J gene is TRBJ2-3, the V gene TRBV5-8; TRBD2 matches at 7 bases. Germline CDR1 SGHTS, CDR2 YDEGEE. This CDR3 region has 15 residues. V gave up 3 bases and J gave up 4 bases; unmatched junction bases: 8.

The CDR3 loop is CASSQDSGAYEQYF. In nucleotides, the CDR3 is TGTGCCAGCAGCCAAGATAGCGGAGCCTACGAGCAGTACTTC. V usage is TRBV4-2 and J usage is TRBJ2-7; TRBD2 might be the D (6 bases). The CDR3 has 14 amino acids. The V gene's germline CDR1 is LGHNA and CDR2 YNFKEQ. V lost 0 bases and J lost 2, with 8 bases in between.

This clone came up a few times. J is TRBJ1-2 and V is TRBV13; 7 bases fit TRBD1. The germline gives CDR1 PRHDT, CDR2 FYEKMQ (reference sequence). J lost 4 bases, V lost 2 bases, and 1 base had no gene match. The CDR3 loop spans 13 amino acids. The CDR3 sequence: CASSLRDSYGYTF. In DNA form, the CDR3 reads TGTGCCAGCAGCTTACGGGACAGCTATGGCTACACCTTC.

This clone was detected only once. The genes are TRBV15 and TRBJ2-2, with D possibly TRBD2 on 6 matching bases. The germline V gene encodes CDR1 LNHNV and CDR2 YYDKDF (reference sequence). V was cut by 1 base and J by 2 bases, with 11 bases left in between. This CDR3 has 16 residues. CDR3 region: CATSRVGRQNTGELFF. In nucleotides, the CDR3 is TGTGCCACCAGCAGAGTCGGGAGACAAAACACCGGGGAGCTGTTTTTT. The full variable domain, its missing parts supplied by reference TRBV15 and TRBJ2-2, is DAMVIQNPRYQVTQFGKPVTLSCSQTLNHNVMYWYQQKSSQAPKLLFHYYDKDFNNEADTPDNFQSRRPNTSFCFLDIRSPGLGDTAMYLCATSRVGRQNTGELFFGEGSRLTVL.

This sequence joins TRBV19 and TRBJ1-1, with 8 nucleotides matching TRBD1. The CDR3 runs to 13 residues. Germline V gene lookup returns CDR1 LNHDA and CDR2 SQIVND (reference sequence). V lost 5 bases and J lost 3; bases outside the gene matches: 2. The CDR3 coding sequence is TGTGCCAGTAGTCTGACAGGGGACACTGAAGCTTTCTTT. Its protein product is CASSLTGDTEAFF.

This clone was seen only once. V usage is TRBV7-3 and J usage is TRBJ2-5, with D possibly matching TRBD1 (5 bases). The CDR3 loop spans 15 amino acids. The V and J ends lost 0 bases and 4 bases respectively, with 12 bases between them. Germline-derived CDR1 and CDR2 are SGHTA and FQGTGA. CDR3 region: CASSLTSATVETQYF. The CDR3 DNA reads TGTGCCAGCAGCTTAACGTCGGCGACAGTAGAGACCCAGTACTTC.

The sample holds one count of this clone. The CDR3 spells CASSLGGRGTYNEQFF. The CDR3 DNA sequence: TGTGCCAGCAGCTTGGGGGGGCGGGGGACATACAATGAGCAGTTCTTC. The chain recombines TRBV5-4 with TRBJ2-1; maybe TRBD2 (7 bases). The CDR3 runs 16 residues. V dropped 0 bases and J dropped 4 bases, with 14 bases sitting between them. Germline V CDR1 and CDR2: SGHNT, YYREEE (reference sequence).

This clone was observed a single time. Sequence at one end of the junction differs from germline and may be a read error. The chain has TRBV7-7 and TRBJ2-7; TRBD2 aligns across 12 bases. The CDR3 spans 14 residues. CDR1 SSHAT and CDR2 FNYEAQ come from the germline V gene (reference sequence). CDR3 coding DNA: TGTGCTAGCAGCGCGACTAGCGGGAGCTACGAGCAGTACTTC. Its protein is CASSATSGSYEQYF.

The genes are TRBV28 and TRBJ2-3; D is undetermined. CDR3 length: 15 amino acids. V was trimmed by 2 bases and J by 0 bases, leaving 9 bases between them. Germline values: CDR1 MDHEN, CDR2 SYDVKM. DNA for the CDR3: TGTGCCAGCAGTTTACAGCGTACTAGCACAGATACGCAGTATTTT. It encodes CASSLQRTSTDTQYF.

This clone appeared once. The V and J genes are TRBV14 and TRBJ2-2; D not certain. The germline V gene has CDR1 SGHDN and CDR2 FVKESK. This CDR3 spans 15 amino acids. With 4 bases removed from V and 3 bases from J, the gap between germline ends came to 12 bases. This CDR3 is CASSPLNYYTGELFF. The CDR3 region has the DNA TGTGCCAGCAGCCCCCTTAACTACTACACCGGGGAGCTGTTTTTT. Full variable domain (outside the CDR3, taken from reference TRBV14 and TRBJ2-2): EAGVTQFPSHSVIEKGQTVTLRCDPISGHDNLYWYRRVMGKEIKFLLHFVKESKQDESGMPNNRFLAERTGGTYSTLKVQPAELEDSGVYFCASSPLNYYTGELFFGEGSRLTVL.

The rearrangement uses TRBV4-2 and TRBJ2-6; a possible D gene is TRBD1 (6 bases). The CDR3 spans 20 residues. V lost 1 base and J 0 bases, leaving 19 bases between the germline ends. Germline V gene data show CDR1 as LGHNA and CDR2 as YNFKEQ. CDR3: CASSQGAFNLQGSGANVLTF. The CDR3 DNA reads TGTGCCAGCAGCCAAGGGGCCTTCAATCTACAGGGCTCTGGGGCCAACGTCCTGACTTTC.

This sequence joins TRBV30 and TRBJ1-4; 7 bases agree with TRBD1. Germline V gives CDR1 GTSNPN, CDR2 SVGIG (reference sequence). With 1 base clipped from V and 1 base from J, the junction kept 3 bases outside the gene matches. The CDR3 has 15 residues. The CDR3 loop reads CAWSATGVTNEKLFF. DNA of the CDR3: TGTGCCTGGAGTGCCACAGGGGTAACTAATGAAAAACTGTTTTTT.

The gene calls are TRBV4-3 and TRBJ2-6; perhaps TRBD2 as D (6 bases). There are 16 residues in the CDR3. The germline V gene has CDR1 LGHNA and CDR2 YSLEER. Trimming cost V 0 bases and J 4 bases, with 10 bases left between them. In DNA, the CDR3 is TGCGCCAGCAGCCAAGAAGGAGGGCCAGGGGCCAACGTCCTGACTTTC. It specifies CASSQEGGPGANVLTF.

This clone has a single count. The chain is built from TRBV28 and TRBJ2-1; D call uncertain. This CDR3 is 13 amino acids long. V was trimmed by 5 bases and J by 8 bases, leaving 13 bases between them. The germline CDR1 and CDR2 sequences are MDHEN and SYDVKM. CDR3 DNA: TGTGCCAGCAGTCCCCTCCGGAGTGATGAGCAGTTCTTC. It yields the protein CASSPLRSDEQFF.